A single sample gave rise to the 15 T cell receptor beta chains below, sequenced in a study of cytomegalovirus exposure and HLA in healthy donors. 60 Vbeta and 13 Jbeta primers were used in PCR. Clones were sequenced by immunoSEQ multiplex PCR, and TCRdb holds only the in-frame ones, with some missing. The sample carries about 160,000 clones, more than 60% recorded once. Sequencing was carried out using PBMCs. These receptors came from a woman aged 30 to 39 in good health and CMV-seronegative.

The J gene is TRBJ1-3, the V gene TRBV19, with a possible D match to TRBD1 (5 bases). This CDR3 comprises 15 residues. Trimming removed 0 bases at V and 2 bases at J, with 8 bases between. The germline CDR1 and CDR2 sequences are LNHDA and SQIVND (reference sequence). The CDR3 sequence: CASSIDRVAGNTIYF. The CDR3 nucleotides read TGTGCCAGTAGTATAGACAGGGTGGCTGGAAACACCATATATTTT. The complete variable domain, with remaining parts taken from reference TRBV19 and TRBJ1-3, reads DGGITQSPKYLFRKEGQNVTLSCEQNLNHDAMYWYRQDPGQGLRLIYYSQIVNDFQKGDIAEGYSVSREKKESFPLTVTSAQKNPTAFYLCASSIDRVAGNTIYFGEGSWLTVV.

The V gene is TRBV6-1, the J gene TRBJ1-5; 9 bases are shared with TRBD1. Germline trimming cut 6 bases from V and 3 bases from J; bases unmatched to any gene: 6. The V gene's germline CDR1 is MNHNS and CDR2 SASEGT. CDR3 length: 15 amino acids. CDR3 sequence reads: CASRGGDRANQPQHF. CDR3 nucleotide sequence: TGTGCCAGCAGGGGGGGGGACAGGGCCAATCAGCCCCAGCATTTT.

The V call is TRBV6-6, the J call TRBJ1-2; no firm D call. V was trimmed by 6 bases and J by 3 bases, leaving 11 bases between them. The V gene's germline CDR1 is MNHNY and CDR2 SVGAGI (reference sequence). The CDR3 has 13 amino acids. In DNA form, the CDR3 reads TGTGCCAGCAGACTTGGGAGTGACTATGGCTACACCTTC. This gives the protein CASRLGSDYGYTF.

The table lists this clone with many counts. This rearrangement joins TRBV7-8 to TRBJ1-1, with a tentative D call TRBD1 (5 bases). The length of the CDR3 is 15 residues. Per the germline V gene, CDR1 is SGHVS and CDR2 is FQNEAQ. The V end lost 2 bases, the J end lost 4 bases, and 14 bases lay between the germline ends. The CDR3 protein is CASSLLSQGSTEAFF. CDR3 bases: TGTGCCAGCAGCTTATTATCCCAGGGAAGCACTGAAGCTTTCTTT. Full variable domain (rest looked up from reference TRBV7-8 and TRBJ1-1): GAGVSQSPRYKVAKRGQDVALRCDPISGHVSLFWYQQALGQGPEFLTYFQNEAQLDKSGLPSDRFFAERPEGSVSTLKIQRTQQEDSAVYLCASSLLSQGSTEAFFGQGTRLTVV.

The chain employs TRBV30 and TRBJ1-3; no reliable D call. V was trimmed by 0 bases and J by 0 bases, leaving 12 bases between them. CDR1 GTSNPN and CDR2 SVGIG come from the germline V gene (reference sequence). CDR3 length: 16 amino acids. In nucleotides, the CDR3 is TGTGCCTGGAGTGTAGGGCGGGATCGCTCTGGAAACACCATATATTTT. This encodes CAWSVGRDRSGNTIYF.

This clone was recorded a few times. The V and J genes are TRBV28 and TRBJ1-2; 9 bases agree with TRBD1. V lost 6 bases, J lost 3 bases, and 5 bases stayed unmatched. The CDR3 spans 14 residues. CDR1 MDHEN and CDR2 SYDVKM come from the germline V gene. The DNA for the CDR3 is TGTGCCAGCAGGACAGGGGGAAAGGACTATGGCTACACCTTC. Translation: CASRTGGKDYGYTF.

This clone showed up just a few times. The chain links TRBV7-2 to TRBJ1-3; no clear D. V dropped 4 bases and J dropped 0 bases, with 10 bases sitting between them. The germline V gene has CDR1 SGHTA and CDR2 FQGNSA. The CDR3 runs to 15 residues. The CDR3 nucleotides are TGTGCCAGCAGCTCCCAGACACGCTCTGGAAACACCATATATTTT. It translates to CASSSQTRSGNTIYF.

This chain uses TRBV18 with TRBJ1-2, with TRBD1 matching over 7 bases. Germline V lookup: CDR1 KGHSH, CDR2 LQKENI. The CDR3 length is 15 residues. The V segment lost 0 bases and the J segment 2 bases; nucleotides outside the gene matches: 3. The CDR3 sequence is CASSPPGRGNYGYTF. In DNA, the CDR3 is TGTGCCAGCTCACCACCGGGCAGGGGGAACTATGGCTACACCTTC.

The chain recombines TRBV2 with TRBJ2-1; no definite D call. Germline values: CDR1 SNHLY, CDR2 FYNNEI. CDR3 length: 15 amino acids. Deletions cut 7 bases from V and 2 bases from J, with 15 bases between. The CDR3 bases are TGTGCCAGCACCCGGGTGATGACCACCTACAATGAGCAGTTCTTC. This encodes CASTRVMTTYNEQFF.

The V gene is TRBV27, the J gene TRBJ1-1, with a possible D match to TRBD1 (5 bases). Germline V gene lookup returns CDR1 MNHEY and CDR2 SMNVEV (reference sequence). The CDR3 has 12 residues. Trimming stripped 4 bases from V and 7 bases from J, with 10 bases between. DNA of the CDR3: TGTGCCAGCAGTTCCAGGGTGGGTGAAGCTTTCTTT. It encodes CASSSRVGEAFF.

This clone is medium-sized. V and J are TRBV9 and TRBJ2-7; D perhaps matches TRBD2 (5 bases). V was pared by 10 bases and J by 4 bases, with 24 bases between. The germline CDR1 and CDR2 sequences are SGDLS and YYNGEE. The CDR3 has 15 amino acids. The CDR3 region has the DNA TGTGCCTCTTCTCGGGAACCAGACTCGCGATACGAGCAGTACTTC. Protein: CASSREPDSRYEQYF.

Judged by abundance, this clone is medium-sized (0.01 to 0.1%). This chain links TRBV6-6 with TRBJ1-1; 8 bases match TRBD1. Looked up from germline, CDR1 is MNHNY and CDR2 is SVGAGI (reference sequence). V was clipped by 4 bases and J by 6 bases; unmatched bases: 7. This CDR3 spans 14 amino acids. CDR3 sequence: CASSSSGTGPEAFF. The CDR3 DNA reads as TGTGCCAGCAGTTCATCCGGGACAGGACCTGAAGCTTTCTTT.

This chain uses TRBV15 with TRBJ2-3; 10 bases match TRBD2. The CDR3 is 20 amino acids. J lost 0 bases, V lost 0 bases, and 12 bases had no gene match. Germline V CDR1 and CDR2: LNHNV, YYDKDF (reference sequence). The CDR3 spells CATSRDPWLAGDSSTDTQYF. The CDR3 region has the DNA TGTGCCACCAGCAGAGATCCCTGGCTAGCGGGGGACTCTAGCACAGATACGCAGTATTTT.

This sequence joins TRBV7-6 and TRBJ1-5; possibly TRBD1 for D (6 bases). Trimming left V 5 bases short and J 6 bases short, with 17 bases between. This CDR3 comprises 15 residues. CDR1 is SGHVS, CDR2 FNYEAQ, per germline. Here the CDR3 reads CASSQGSGVGQPQHF. In DNA, the CDR3 is TGTGCCAGCAGCCAGGGGTCCGGGGTGGGTCAGCCCCAGCATTTT.

The V call is TRBV6-1, the J call TRBJ1-1; D is unclear. This CDR3 has 14 amino acids. CDR1 is MNHNS, CDR2 SASEGT, per germline. Trimming took off 4 bases at V and 3 bases at J, with 12 bases between the two ends. The CDR3 region is CASSVEATYTEAFF. The CDR3 nucleotides read TGTGCCAGCAGTGTAGAAGCCACGTACACTGAAGCTTTCTTT.